Below are 9 T cell receptor beta chains sequenced from a single sample in a study of CD8+ T cells in alopecia areata. RNA extraction and reverse transcription yielded cDNA as sequencing template. Libraries were prepared by immunoSEQ multiplex PCR; TCRdb keeps only in-frame clonotypes and omits some of them. This sample carries some 120,000 clones, around 50% of them seen once, and the ten largest clones take 9.5% to 15%. Treatment meaning: oral pan-JAK inhibitor, 5-10 mg twice daily. Sequencing used CD8+ T cells sorted from blood, obtained at week 24, from a patient treated with tofacitinib. The receptors shown here come from a human donor with alopecia areata.

The chain recombines TRBV6-1 with TRBJ2-7; D uncertain. The CDR3 length is 13 residues. Between the trimmed V and J ends, which lost 5 bases and 3 bases, there was a span of 11 bases. The germline CDR1 and CDR2 sequences are MNHNS and SASEGT. CDR3 sequence: CASSLTLLYEQYF. CDR3 in DNA: TGTGCCAGCAGTTTGACCTTGCTCTACGAGCAGTACTTC.

About this clone itself: Other nucleotide sequences from this sample produce the same CDR3. This chain uses TRBV5-1 with TRBJ1-5, with D uncertain. Trimming took off 0 bases at V and 4 bases at J, with 8 bases between the two ends. CDR1 and CDR2 from the germline V gene are SGHRS and YFSETQ. The CDR3 is 14 residues long. The CDR3 loop reads CASSLEGGNQPQHF. As DNA, the CDR3 is TGCGCCAGCAGCTTGGAAGGTGGTAATCAGCCCCAGCATTTT.

The J gene is TRBJ2-2, the V gene TRBV11-2; unclear D gene. V shed 4 bases and J shed 3 bases, with 3 bases lying between them. Germline V CDR1 and CDR2: SGHAT, FQNNGV. This CDR3 has 12 residues. CDR3 sequence: CASSSHTGELFF. CDR3 sequence (DNA): TGTGCCAGCAGCTCCCACACCGGGGAGCTGTTTTTT.

V and J are TRBV7-9 and TRBJ2-7; D tentatively fits TRBD1 or TRBD2 (5 bases each). Trimming took 1 base from V and 5 from J, leaving 9 bases between them. Germline V lookup: CDR1 SEHNR, CDR2 FQNEAQ (reference sequence). The CDR3 spans 13 residues. CDR3 sequence (DNA): TGTGCCAGCAGCTTAGTGGGGGTTAACGAGCAGTACTTC. This translates into CASSLVGVNEQYF.

The chain carries TRBV27 and TRBJ2-5; no firm D call. The CDR3 runs 13 residues. Germline V lookup: CDR1 MNHEY, CDR2 SMNVEV (reference sequence). Trimming cost V 3 bases and J 2 bases, with 7 bases left between them. The CDR3 protein is CASSFGNQETQYF. The CDR3 coding sequence is TGTGCCAGCAGTTTTGGTAATCAAGAGACCCAGTACTTC.

The chain recombines TRBV5-6 with TRBJ2-2; D call uncertain. The CDR3 covers 15 residues. Per the germline V gene, CDR1 is SGHDT and CDR2 is YYEEEE. V was shortened by 1 base and J by 3 bases, with 10 bases between the two germline ends. CDR3 sequence: CASSLKGRDTGELFF. CDR3 nucleotide sequence: TGTGCCAGCAGCTTGAAGGGTAGAGACACCGGGGAGCTGTTTTTT.

CDR3 region: CSVEQGAEEQYF. DNA of the CDR3: TGCAGCGTTGAGCAGGGGGCGGAGGAGCAGTACTTC. The chain employs TRBV29-1 and TRBJ2-7; TRBD1 matches at 8 bases. Germline V CDR1 and CDR2: SQVTM, ANQGSEA. The CDR3 extends over 12 amino acids. Trimming took 3 bases from V and 7 from J; bases not matched to a gene: 5.

In this sample, this clone turned up a few times. The chain is built from TRBV9 and TRBJ2-3, with TRBD1 matching 8 bases. With V trimmed by 3 bases and J by 4 bases, 4 bases remained unmatched. Germline CDR1 and CDR2: SGDLS and YYNGEE. The CDR3 length is 14 residues. CDR3 coding DNA: TGTGCCAGCAGCGGCAGGGGGCCTGCAGATACGCAGTATTTT. Translating gives CASSGRGPADTQYF.

The chain uses TRBV6-5 and TRBJ2-7; D remains unclear. The CDR3 is made up of 13 amino acids. The V and J ends lost 3 bases and 7 bases respectively, with 13 bases between them. Germline CDR1 and CDR2: MNHEY and SVGAGI. This chain's CDR3 is CASSYLGSSEQYF. CDR3 DNA: TGTGCCAGCAGTTATTTGGGCAGCAGTGAGCAGTACTTC.